This T cell receptor beta chain was recorded in a study of T-cell memory formation after mild COVID-19. This clonotype came up many times. The antigen remains unidentified. Findings of the study overall: Whether day 37 second-wave clones are SARS-CoV-2-specific was not confirmed.

The CDR3 contains 16 residues. Looked up from germline, CDR1 is SGHVS and CDR2 is FQNEAQ. V lost 5 bases and J 2 bases, leaving 19 bases between the germline ends. TCRdb re-called the 5' RACE reads through MiXCR, storing one row per CDR3 protein. Found here are roughly 350,000 distinct CDR3 sequences, 21% of them singletons; the top ten hold around an eighth. The source of this sequence is an adult woman who had mild COVID-19 (a few samples of this study predate the infection). Cell type and time point are not known. The sequencing sample was made of PBMCs or a T cell subset sorted from them (not recorded which). The chain combines TRBV7-8 with TRBJ2-7; D tentatively fits TRBD1 or TRBD2 (5 bases each). Here the CDR3 reads CASSPWDLKGTYEQYF. The CDR3 bases are TGTGCCAGCAGCCCTTGGGACCTAAAAGGGACCTACGAGCAGTACTTC. The variable domain in full, with the rest retrieved from reference TRBV7-8 and TRBJ2-7, is GAGVSQSPRYKVAKRGQDVALRCDPISGHVSLFWYQQALGQGPEFLTYFQNEAQLDKSGLPSDRFFAERPEGSVSTLKIQRTQQEDSAVYLCASSPWDLKGTYEQYFGPGTRLTVT.